These 4 T cell receptor beta chains came from one sample sequenced in a study of cytomegalovirus exposure and HLA in healthy donors. Clones were sequenced by immunoSEQ multiplex PCR, and TCRdb holds only the in-frame ones, with some missing. This sample has approximately 160,000 clones, with approximately 96% found just once. Input material: PBMCs. These receptor sequences come from a woman younger than 30 in good health and CMV-seronegative.

V and J are TRBV7-3 and TRBJ1-1, with TRBD1 as a possible D gene (5 bases). The CDR3 is 15 amino acids. V was cut by 0 bases and J by 0 bases, with 8 bases left in between. Per germline, CDR1 SGHTA and CDR2 FQGTGA. CDR3 coding DNA: TGTGCCAGCAGCTTAACCAGGGTGATGAACACTGAAGCTTTCTTT. Its protein is CASSLTRVMNTEAFF.

The V gene is TRBV4-2, the J gene TRBJ2-1; 9 bases match TRBD1. The CDR3 length is 20 residues. With 1 base clipped from V and 4 bases from J, the junction kept 17 bases outside the gene matches. CDR1 LGHNA and CDR2 YNFKEQ come from the germline V gene. The CDR3 protein is CASSQAVSTGGPPRYNEQFF. CDR3 nucleotide sequence: TGTGCCAGCAGCCAAGCAGTGTCCACAGGGGGCCCTCCTCGGTACAATGAGCAGTTCTTC.

This clone is a singleton in its sample. The chain links TRBV30 to TRBJ1-1, with a possible D match to TRBD1 (6 bases). V was pared by 8 bases and J by 0 bases, with 10 bases between. In germline, CDR1 is GTSNPN, CDR2 SVGIG (reference sequence). This CDR3 is 12 amino acids long. The CDR3 protein is CAATGMNTEAFF. DNA of the CDR3: TGTGCCGCCACAGGGATGAACACTGAAGCTTTCTTT.

The V and J genes are TRBV30 and TRBJ2-7; D remains unclear. Looked up from germline, CDR1 is GTSNPN and CDR2 is SVGIG (reference sequence). The CDR3 runs 15 residues. V gave up 0 bases and J gave up 4 bases, with 16 bases separating them. The CDR3 here is CAWSVAISGPYEQYF. CDR3 nucleotides: TGTGCCTGGAGTGTAGCTATAAGTGGGCCGTACGAGCAGTACTTC.